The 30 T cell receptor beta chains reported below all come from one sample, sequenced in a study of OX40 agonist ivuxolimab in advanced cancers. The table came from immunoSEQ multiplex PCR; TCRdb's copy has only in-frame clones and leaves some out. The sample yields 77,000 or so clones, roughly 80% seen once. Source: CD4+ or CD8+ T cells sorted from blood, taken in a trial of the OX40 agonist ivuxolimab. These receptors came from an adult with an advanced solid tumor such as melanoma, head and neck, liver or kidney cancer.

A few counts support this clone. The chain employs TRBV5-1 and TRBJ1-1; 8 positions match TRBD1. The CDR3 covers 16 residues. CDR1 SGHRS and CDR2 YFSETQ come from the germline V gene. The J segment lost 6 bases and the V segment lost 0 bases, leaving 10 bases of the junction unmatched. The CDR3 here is CASSLEGRGRNAEAFF. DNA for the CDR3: TGCGCCAGCAGCTTGGAGGGCAGGGGGCGAAACGCTGAAGCTTTCTTT.

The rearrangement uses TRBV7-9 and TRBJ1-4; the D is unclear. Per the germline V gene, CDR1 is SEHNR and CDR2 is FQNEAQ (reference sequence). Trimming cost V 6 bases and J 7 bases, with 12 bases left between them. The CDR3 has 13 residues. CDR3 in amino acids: CASSPTSGEKLFF. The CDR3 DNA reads TGTGCCAGCAGTCCAACATCCGGTGAAAAACTGTTTTTT.

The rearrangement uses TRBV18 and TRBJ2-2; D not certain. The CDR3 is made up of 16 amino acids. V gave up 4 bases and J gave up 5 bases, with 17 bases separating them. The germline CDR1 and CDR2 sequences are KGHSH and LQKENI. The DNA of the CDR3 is TGTGCCAGCTCACGGGCCACCAACAAAGGGACCGGGGAGCTGTTTTTT. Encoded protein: CASSRATNKGTGELFF. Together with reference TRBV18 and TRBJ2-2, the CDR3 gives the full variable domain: NAGVMQNPRHLVRRRGQEARLRCSPMKGHSHVYWYRQLPEEGLKFMVYLQKENIIDESGMPKERFSAEFPKEGPSILRIQQVVRGDSAAYFCASSRATNKGTGELFFGEGSRLTVL.

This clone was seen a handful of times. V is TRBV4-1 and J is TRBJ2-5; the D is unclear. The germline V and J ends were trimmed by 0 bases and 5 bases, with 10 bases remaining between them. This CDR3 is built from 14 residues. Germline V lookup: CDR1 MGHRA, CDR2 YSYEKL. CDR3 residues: CASSQDLHGETQYF. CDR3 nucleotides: TGCGCCAGCAGCCAAGATCTGCACGGTGAGACCCAGTACTTC.

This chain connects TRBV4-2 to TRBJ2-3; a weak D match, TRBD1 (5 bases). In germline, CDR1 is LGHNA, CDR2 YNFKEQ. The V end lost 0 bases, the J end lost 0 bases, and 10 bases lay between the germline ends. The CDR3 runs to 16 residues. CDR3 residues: CASSQDGQGSTDTQYF. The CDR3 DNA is TGTGCCAGCAGCCAAGATGGCCAGGGCAGCACAGATACGCAGTATTTT.

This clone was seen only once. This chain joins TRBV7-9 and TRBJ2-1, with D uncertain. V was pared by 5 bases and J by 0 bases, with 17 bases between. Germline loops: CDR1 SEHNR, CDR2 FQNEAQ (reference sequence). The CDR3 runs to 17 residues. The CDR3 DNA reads TGTGCCAGCAGCCCGATTTTCTCGAGAAGCTCCTACAATGAGCAGTTCTTC. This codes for CASSPIFSRSSYNEQFF.

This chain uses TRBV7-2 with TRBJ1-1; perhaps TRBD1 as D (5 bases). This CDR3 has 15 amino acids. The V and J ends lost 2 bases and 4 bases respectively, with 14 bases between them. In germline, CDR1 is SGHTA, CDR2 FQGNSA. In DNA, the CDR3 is TGTGCCAGCAGCTTACAGGGTTTTCAGACCACTGAAGCTTTCTTT. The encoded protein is CASSLQGFQTTEAFF.

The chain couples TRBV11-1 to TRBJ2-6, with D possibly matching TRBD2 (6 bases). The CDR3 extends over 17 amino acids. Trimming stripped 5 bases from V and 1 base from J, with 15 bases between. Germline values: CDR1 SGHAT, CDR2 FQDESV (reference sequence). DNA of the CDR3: TGTGCCAGCAGCGATACTATTGCGGGGTCTGGGGCCAACGTCCTGACTTTC. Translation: CASSDTIAGSGANVLTF.

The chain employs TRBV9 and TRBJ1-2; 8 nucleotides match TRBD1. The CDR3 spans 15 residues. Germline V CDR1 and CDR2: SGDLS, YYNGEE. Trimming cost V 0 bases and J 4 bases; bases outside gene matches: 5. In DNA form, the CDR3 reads TGTGCCAGCAGCGTAGGGCCGGACAGGGCCTATGGCTACACCTTC. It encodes CASSVGPDRAYGYTF.

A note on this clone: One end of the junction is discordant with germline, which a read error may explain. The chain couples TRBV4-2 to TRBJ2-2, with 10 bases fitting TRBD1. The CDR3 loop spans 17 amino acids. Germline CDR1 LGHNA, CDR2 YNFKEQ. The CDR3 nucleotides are TGTGCCAGCAGTCAAGGCGGTGGACAGGGGGACACCGGGGAGCTGTTTTTT. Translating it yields CASSQGGGQGDTGELFF.

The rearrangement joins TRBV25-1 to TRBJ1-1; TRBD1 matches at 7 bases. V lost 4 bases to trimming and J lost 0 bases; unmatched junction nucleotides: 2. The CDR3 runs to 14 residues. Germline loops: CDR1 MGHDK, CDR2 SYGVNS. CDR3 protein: CASSAGQMNTEAFF. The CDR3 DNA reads TGTGCCAGCAGTGCGGGACAGATGAACACTGAAGCTTTCTTT.

The CDR3 bases are TGTGCCATCAGTGGTAGACAGGGTGAAAATGAGCAGTTCTTC. Protein product: CAISGRQGENEQFF. This chain links TRBV10-3 with TRBJ2-1, with 7 bases fitting TRBD1. Losses at the gene ends were 4 bases for V and 7 bases for J; bases not matched to a gene: 7. This CDR3 has 14 amino acids. Germline loops: CDR1 ENHRY, CDR2 SYGVKD.

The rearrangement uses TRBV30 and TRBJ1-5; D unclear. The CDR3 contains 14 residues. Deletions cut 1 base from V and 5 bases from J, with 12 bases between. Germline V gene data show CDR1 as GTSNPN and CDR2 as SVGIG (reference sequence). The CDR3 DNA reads TGTGCCTGGAGTGATGGCAGCTCCTATCAGCCCCAGCATTTT. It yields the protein CAWSDGSSYQPQHF.

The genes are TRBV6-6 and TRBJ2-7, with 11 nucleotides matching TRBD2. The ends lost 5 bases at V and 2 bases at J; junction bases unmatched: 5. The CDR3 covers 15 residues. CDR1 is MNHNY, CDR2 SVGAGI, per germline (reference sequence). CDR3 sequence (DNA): TGTGCCAGCAGTGTTAGCGGGAGGGCGCCCTACGAGCAGTACTTC. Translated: CASSVSGRAPYEQYF.

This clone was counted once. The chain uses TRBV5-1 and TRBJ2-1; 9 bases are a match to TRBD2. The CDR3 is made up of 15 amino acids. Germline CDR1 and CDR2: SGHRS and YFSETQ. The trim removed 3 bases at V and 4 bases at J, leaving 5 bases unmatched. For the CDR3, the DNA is TGCGCCAGCAGCTCCGGGACTAGCCTTTACAATGAGCAGTTCTTC. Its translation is CASSSGTSLYNEQFF.

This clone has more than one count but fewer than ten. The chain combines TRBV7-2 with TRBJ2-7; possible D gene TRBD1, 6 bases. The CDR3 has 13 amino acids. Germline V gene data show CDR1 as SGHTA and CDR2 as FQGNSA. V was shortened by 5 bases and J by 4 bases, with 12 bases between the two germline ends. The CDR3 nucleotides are TGTGCCAGCAGCCCGCATACAGGGTACGAGCAGTACTTC. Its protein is CASSPHTGYEQYF. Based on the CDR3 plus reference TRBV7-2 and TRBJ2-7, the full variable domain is GAGVSQSPSNKVTEKGKDVELRCDPISGHTALYWYRQSLGQGLEFLIYFQGNSAPDKSGLPSDRFSAERTGGSVSTLTIQRTQQEDSAVYLCASSPHTGYEQYFGPGTRLTVT.

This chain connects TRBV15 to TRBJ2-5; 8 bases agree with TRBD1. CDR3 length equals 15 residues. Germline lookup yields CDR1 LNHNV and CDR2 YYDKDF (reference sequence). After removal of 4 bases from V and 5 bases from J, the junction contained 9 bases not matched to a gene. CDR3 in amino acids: CATSKARGREETQYF. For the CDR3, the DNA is TGTGCCACCAGCAAGGCCAGGGGGCGCGAGGAGACCCAGTACTTC. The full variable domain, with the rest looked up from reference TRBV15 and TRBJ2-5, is DAMVIQNPRYQVTQFGKPVTLSCSQTLNHNVMYWYQQKSSQAPKLLFHYYDKDFNNEADTPDNFQSRRPNTSFCFLDIRSPGLGDTAMYLCATSKARGREETQYFGPGTRLLVL.

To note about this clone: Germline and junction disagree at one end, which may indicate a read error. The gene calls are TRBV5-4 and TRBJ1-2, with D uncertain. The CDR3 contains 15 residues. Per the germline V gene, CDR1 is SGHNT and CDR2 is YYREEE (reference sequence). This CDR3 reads CASSLDGRVDYGYTF. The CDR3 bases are TGTGCCAGCAGTTTGGACGGGAGGGTGGACTATGGCTACACCTTC.

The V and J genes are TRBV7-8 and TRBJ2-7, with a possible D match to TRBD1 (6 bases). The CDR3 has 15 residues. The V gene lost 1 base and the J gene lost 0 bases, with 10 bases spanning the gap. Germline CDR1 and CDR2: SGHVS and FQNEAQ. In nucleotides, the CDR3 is TGTGCCAGCAGCTTAGGGGGGCGGAGCTCCTACGAGCAGTACTTC. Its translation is CASSLGGRSSYEQYF. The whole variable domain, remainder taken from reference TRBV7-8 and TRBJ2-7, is GAGVSQSPRYKVAKRGQDVALRCDPISGHVSLFWYQQALGQGPEFLTYFQNEAQLDKSGLPSDRFFAERPEGSVSTLKIQRTQQEDSAVYLCASSLGGRSSYEQYFGPGTRLTVT.

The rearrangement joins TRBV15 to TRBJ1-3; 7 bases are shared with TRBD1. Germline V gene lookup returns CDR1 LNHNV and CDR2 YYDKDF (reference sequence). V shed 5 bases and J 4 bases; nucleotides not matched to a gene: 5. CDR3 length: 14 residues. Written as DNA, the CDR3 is TGTGCCACCAGCTACCGGACAGGCGGAAACACCATATATTTT. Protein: CATSYRTGGNTIYF.

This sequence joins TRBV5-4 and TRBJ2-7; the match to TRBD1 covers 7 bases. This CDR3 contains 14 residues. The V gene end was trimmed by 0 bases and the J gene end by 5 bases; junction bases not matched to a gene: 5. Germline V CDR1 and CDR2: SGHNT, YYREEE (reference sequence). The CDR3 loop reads CASSLEQGSDEQYF. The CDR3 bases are TGTGCCAGCAGCTTGGAACAGGGGAGCGACGAGCAGTACTTC.

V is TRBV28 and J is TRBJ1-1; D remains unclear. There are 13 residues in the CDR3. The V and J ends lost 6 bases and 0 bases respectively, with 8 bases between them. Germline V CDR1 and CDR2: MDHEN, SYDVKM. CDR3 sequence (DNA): TGTGCCAGCAGGGGCCAGTTGAACACTGAAGCTTTCTTT. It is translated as CASRGQLNTEAFF.

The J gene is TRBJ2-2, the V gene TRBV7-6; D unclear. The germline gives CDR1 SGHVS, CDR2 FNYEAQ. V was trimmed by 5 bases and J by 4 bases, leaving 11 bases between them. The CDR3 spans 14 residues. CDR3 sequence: CASSPKGRTGELFF. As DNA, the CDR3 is TGTGCCAGCAGCCCGAAAGGTCGCACCGGGGAGCTGTTTTTT. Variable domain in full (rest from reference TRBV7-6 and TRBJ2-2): GAGVSQSPRYKVTKRGQDVALRCDPISGHVSLYWYRQALGQGPEFLTYFNYEAQQDKSGLPNDRFSAERPEGSISTLTIQRTEQRDSAMYRCASSPKGRTGELFFGEGSRLTVL.

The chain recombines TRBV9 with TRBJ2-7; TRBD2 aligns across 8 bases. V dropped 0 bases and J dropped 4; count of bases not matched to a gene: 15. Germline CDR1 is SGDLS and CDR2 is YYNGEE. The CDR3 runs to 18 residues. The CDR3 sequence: CASSVGLNSGTITYEQYF. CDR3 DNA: TGTGCCAGCAGCGTAGGGTTAAATAGCGGGACGATAACTTACGAGCAGTACTTC.

CDR3 sequence reads: CASSRDSNGNTIYF. Here the CDR3 DNA reads TGTGCCAGCTCACGGGACAGCAATGGAAACACCATATATTTT. The gene calls are TRBV6-5 and TRBJ1-3; TRBD1 matches 7 bases. The CDR3 covers 14 residues. V gave up 8 bases and J gave up 3 bases; unmatched junction bases: 7. Per the germline V gene, CDR1 is MNHEY and CDR2 is SVGAGI.

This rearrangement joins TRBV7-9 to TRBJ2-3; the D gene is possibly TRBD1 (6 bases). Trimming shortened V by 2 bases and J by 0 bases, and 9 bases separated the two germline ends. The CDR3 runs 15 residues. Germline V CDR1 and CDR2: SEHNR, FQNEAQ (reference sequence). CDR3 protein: CASSLQGHSTDTQYF. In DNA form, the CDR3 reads TGTGCCAGCAGCTTACAGGGGCATAGCACAGATACGCAGTATTTT.

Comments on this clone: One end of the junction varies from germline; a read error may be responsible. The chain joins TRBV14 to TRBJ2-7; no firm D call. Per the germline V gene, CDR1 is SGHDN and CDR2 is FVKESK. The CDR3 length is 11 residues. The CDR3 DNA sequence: TGTGCCAGCAACCAACACTACGAGCAGTACTTC. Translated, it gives CASNQHYEQYF.

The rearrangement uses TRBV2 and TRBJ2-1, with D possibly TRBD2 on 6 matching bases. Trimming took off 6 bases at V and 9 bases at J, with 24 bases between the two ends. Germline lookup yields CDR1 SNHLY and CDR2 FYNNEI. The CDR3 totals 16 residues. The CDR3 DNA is TGTGCCAGCAGGGTGCGACCGGTGGGAGGATTTTCTGAGCAGTTCTTC. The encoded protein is CASRVRPVGGFSEQFF.

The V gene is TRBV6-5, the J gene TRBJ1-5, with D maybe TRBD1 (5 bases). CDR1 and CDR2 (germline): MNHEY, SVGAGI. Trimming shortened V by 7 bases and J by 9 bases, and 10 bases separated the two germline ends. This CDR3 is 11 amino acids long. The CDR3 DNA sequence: TGTGCCAGCACCCCCGGGGGGCCCCAGCATTTT. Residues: CASTPGGPQHF.

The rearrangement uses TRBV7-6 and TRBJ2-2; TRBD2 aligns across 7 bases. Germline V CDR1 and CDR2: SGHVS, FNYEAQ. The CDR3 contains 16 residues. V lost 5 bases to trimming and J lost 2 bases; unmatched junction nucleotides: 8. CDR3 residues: CASSLTGTTNTGELFF. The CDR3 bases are TGTGCCAGCAGCCTAACCGGGACTACCAACACCGGGGAGCTGTTTTTT.